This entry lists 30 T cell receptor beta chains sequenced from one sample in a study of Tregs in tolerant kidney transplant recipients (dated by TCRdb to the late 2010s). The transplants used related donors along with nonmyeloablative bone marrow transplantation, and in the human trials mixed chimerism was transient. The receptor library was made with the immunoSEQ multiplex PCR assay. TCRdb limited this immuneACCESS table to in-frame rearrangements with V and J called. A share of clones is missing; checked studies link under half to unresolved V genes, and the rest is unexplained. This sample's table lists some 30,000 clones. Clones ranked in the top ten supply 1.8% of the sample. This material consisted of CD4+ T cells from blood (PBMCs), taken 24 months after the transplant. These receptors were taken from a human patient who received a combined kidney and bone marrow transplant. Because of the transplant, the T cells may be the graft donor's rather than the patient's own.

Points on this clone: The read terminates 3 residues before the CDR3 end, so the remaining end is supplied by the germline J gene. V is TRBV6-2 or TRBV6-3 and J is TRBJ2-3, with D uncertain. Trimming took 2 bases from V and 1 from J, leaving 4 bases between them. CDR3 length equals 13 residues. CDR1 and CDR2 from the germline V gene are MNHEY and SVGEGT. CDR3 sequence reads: CASSYQGTDTQYF. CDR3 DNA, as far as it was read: TGTGCCAGCAGTTACCAGGGCACAGATACG.

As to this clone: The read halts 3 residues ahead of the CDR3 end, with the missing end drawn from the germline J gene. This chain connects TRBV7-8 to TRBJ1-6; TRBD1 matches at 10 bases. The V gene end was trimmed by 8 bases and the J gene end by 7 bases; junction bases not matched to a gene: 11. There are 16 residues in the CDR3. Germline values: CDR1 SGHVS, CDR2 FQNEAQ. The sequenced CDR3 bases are TGTGCCAGCGGACCATTGAGGACAGGGGGAAATTCACCC. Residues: CASGPLRTGGNSP. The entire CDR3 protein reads CASGPLRTGGNSPLHF.

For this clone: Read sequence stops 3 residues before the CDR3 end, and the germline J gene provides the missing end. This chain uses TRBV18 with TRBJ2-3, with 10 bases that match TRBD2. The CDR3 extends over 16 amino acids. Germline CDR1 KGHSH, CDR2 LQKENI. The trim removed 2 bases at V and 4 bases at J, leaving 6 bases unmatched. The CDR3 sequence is CASSPGLAGVADTQYF. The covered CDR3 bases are TGTGCCAGCTCACCAGGGCTAGCGGGAGTGGCAGATACG. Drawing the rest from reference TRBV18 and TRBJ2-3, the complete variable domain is NAGVMQNPRHLVRRRGQEARLRCSPMKGHSHVYWYRQLPEEGLKFMVYLQKENIIDESGMPKERFSAEFPKEGPSILRIQQVVRGDSAAYFCASSPGLAGVADTQYFGPGTRLTVL.

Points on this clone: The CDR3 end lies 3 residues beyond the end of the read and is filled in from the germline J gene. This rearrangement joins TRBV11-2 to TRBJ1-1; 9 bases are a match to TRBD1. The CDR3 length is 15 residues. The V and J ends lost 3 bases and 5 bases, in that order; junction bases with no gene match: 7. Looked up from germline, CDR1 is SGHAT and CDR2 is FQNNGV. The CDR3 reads CASSFLQGARTEAFF. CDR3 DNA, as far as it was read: TGTGCCAGCAGCTTTTTACAGGGGGCGCGAACTGAA. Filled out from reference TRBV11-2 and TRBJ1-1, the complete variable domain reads EAGVAQSPRYKIIEKRQSVAFWCNPISGHATLYWYQQILGQGPKLLIQFQNNGVVDDSQLPKDRFSAERLKGVDSTLKIQPAKLEDSAVYLCASSFLQGARTEAFFGQGTRLTVV.

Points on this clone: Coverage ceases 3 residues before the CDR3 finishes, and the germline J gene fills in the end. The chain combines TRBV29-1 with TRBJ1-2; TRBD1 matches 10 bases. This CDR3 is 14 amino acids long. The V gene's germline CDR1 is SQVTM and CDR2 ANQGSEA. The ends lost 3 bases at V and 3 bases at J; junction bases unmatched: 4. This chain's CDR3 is CSVDGQGVDYGYTF. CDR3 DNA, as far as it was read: TGCAGCGTTGATGGACAGGGGGTTGACTATGGC. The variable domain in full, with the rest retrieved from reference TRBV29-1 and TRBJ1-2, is SAVISQKPSRDICQRGTSLTIQCQVDSQVTMMFWYRQQPGQSLTLIATANQGSEATYESGFVIDKFPISRPNLTFSTLTVSNMSPEDSSIYLCSVDGQGVDYGYTFGSGTRLTVV.

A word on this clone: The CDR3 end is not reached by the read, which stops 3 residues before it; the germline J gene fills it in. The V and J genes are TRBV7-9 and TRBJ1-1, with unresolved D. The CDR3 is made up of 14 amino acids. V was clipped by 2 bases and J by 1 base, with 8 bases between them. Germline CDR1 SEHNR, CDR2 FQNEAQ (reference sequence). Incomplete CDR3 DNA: TGTGCCAGCAGCTTATCGGGTTGGAACACTGAA. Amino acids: CASSLSGWNTE. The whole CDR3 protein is CASSLSGWNTEAFF.

The sequenced CDR3 bases are TGCAGTGCTAGAGGTGGTAGCGGGGCCACCGGGGAG. Translated, it gives CSARGGSGATGE. In full, the CDR3 is CSARGGSGATGELFF. This chain joins TRBV20-1 and TRBJ2-2; the match to TRBD2 covers 8 bases. Read sequence stops 3 residues before the CDR3 end, and the germline J gene provides the missing end. The CDR3 is 15 amino acids. V was pared by 1 base and J by 4 bases, with 5 bases of the junction left unmatched. Germline V gives CDR1 DFQATT, CDR2 SNEGSKA (reference sequence).

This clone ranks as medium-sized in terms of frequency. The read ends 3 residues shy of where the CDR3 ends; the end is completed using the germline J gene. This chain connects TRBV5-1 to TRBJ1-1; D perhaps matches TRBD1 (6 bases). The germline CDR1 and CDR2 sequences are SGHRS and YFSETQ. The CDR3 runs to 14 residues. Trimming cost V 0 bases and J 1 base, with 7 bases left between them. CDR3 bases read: TGCGCCAGCAGCTTGGTAGGGGGGAACACTGAA. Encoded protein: CASSLVGGNTE. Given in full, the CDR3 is CASSLVGGNTEAFF.

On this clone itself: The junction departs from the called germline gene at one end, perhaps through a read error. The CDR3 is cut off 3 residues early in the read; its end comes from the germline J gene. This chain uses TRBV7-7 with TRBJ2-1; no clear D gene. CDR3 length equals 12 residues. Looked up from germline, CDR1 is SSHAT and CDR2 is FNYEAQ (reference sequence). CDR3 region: CASSHPNNEQFF. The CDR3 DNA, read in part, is TGTGCTAGCAGCCATCCCAACAATGAG.

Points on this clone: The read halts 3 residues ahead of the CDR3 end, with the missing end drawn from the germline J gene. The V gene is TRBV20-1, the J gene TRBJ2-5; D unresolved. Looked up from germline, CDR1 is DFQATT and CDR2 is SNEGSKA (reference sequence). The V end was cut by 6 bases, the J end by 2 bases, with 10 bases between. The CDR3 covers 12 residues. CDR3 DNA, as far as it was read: TGCAGTGCGCCAACTGGTCAAGAGACC. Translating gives CSAPTGQET. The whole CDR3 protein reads CSAPTGQETQYF.

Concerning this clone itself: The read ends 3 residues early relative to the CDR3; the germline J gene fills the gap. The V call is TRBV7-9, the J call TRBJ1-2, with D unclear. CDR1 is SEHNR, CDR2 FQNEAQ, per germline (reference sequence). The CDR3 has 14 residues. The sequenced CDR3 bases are TGTGCCAGCAGCTTACAAAGTTCGTCCGCGGGC. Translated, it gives CASSLQSSSAG. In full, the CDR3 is CASSLQSSSAGYTF.

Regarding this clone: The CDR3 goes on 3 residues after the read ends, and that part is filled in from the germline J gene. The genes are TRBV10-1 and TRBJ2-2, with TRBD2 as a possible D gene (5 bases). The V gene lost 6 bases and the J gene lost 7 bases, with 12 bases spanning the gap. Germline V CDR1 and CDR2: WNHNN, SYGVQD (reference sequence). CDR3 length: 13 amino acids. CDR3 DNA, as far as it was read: TGCGCCAGCAGCACTAGGAACGTCGGGGAG. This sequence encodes CASSTRNVGE. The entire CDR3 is CASSTRNVGELFF.

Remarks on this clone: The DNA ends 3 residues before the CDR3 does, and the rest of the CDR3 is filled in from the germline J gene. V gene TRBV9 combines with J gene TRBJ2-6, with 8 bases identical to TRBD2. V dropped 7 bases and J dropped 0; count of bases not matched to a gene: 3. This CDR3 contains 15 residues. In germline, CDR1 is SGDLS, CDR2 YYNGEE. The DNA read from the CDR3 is TGTGCCAGCGGACTAGCTATCTCTGGGGCCAACGTC. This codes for CASGLAISGANV. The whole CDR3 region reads CASGLAISGANVLTF.

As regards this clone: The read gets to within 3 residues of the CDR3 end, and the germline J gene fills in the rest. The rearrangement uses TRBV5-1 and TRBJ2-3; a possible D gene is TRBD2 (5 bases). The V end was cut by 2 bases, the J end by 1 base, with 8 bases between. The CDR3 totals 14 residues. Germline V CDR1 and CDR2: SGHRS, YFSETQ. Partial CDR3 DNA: TGCGCCAGCAGCTTCGAGGGCCGCACAGATACG. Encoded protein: CASSFEGRTDT. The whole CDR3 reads CASSFEGRTDTQYF.

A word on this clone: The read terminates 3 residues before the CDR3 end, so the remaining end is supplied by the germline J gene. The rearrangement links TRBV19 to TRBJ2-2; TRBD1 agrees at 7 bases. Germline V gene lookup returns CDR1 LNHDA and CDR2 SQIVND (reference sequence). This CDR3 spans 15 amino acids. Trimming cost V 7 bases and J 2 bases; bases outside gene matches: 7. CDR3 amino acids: CASKPGTANTGELFF. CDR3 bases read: TGTGCCAGTAAGCCCGGGACAGCCAACACCGGGGAG.

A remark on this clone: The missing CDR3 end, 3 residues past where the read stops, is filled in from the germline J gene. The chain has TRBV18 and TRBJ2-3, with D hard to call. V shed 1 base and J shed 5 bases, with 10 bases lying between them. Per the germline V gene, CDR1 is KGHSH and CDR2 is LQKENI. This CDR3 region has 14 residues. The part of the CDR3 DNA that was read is TGTGCCAGCTCACCACTTCCCCCAGAAGATACG. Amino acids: CASSPLPPEDT. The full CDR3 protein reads CASSPLPPEDTQYF.

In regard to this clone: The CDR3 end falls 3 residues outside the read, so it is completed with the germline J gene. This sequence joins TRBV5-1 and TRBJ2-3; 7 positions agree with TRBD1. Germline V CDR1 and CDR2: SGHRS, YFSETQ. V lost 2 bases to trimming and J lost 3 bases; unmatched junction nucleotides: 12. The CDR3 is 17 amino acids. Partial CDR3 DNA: TGCGCCAGCAGCTTACCTGAGGGGGCGCGTAAAACAGATACG. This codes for CASSLPEGARKTDT. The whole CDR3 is CASSLPEGARKTDTQYF.

Partial CDR3 DNA: TGTGCCAGCAGTGAAGAGGGCAGGGGGCTTCAGCCC. Translated: CASSEEGRGLQP. The full CDR3 is CASSEEGRGLQPQHF. V usage is TRBV6-1 and J usage is TRBJ1-5; 8 bases agree with TRBD1. The read falls 3 residues short of the CDR3 end, and the missing part is taken from the germline J gene. Germline CDR1 MNHNS, CDR2 SASEGT. Germline trimming cut 1 base from V and 6 bases from J; bases unmatched to any gene: 5. The length of the CDR3 is 15 residues.

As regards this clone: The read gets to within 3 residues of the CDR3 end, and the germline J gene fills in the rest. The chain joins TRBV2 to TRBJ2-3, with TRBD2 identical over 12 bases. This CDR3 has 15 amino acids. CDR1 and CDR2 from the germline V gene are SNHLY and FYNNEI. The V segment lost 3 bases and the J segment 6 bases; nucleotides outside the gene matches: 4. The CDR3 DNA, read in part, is TGTGCCAGCAGTGAGACTAGCGGGAGAGGTGATACG. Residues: CASSETSGRGDT. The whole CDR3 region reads CASSETSGRGDTQYF.

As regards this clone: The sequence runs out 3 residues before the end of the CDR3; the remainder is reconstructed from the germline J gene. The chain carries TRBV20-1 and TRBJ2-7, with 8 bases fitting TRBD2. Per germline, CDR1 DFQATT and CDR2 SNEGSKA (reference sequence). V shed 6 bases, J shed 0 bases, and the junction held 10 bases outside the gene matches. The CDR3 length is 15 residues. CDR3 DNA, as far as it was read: TGCAGTGCGGGACCCGGGACTAGACTCTCCTACGAG. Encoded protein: CSAGPGTRLSYE. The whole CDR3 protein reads CSAGPGTRLSYEQYF.

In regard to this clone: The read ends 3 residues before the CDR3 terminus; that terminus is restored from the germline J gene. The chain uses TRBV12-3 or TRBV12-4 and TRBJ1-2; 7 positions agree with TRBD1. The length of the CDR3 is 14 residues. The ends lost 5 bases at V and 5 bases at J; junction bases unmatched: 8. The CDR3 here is CASSLYRGGYGYTF. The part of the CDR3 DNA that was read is TGTGCCAGCAGTCTGTACAGGGGAGGGTATGGC.

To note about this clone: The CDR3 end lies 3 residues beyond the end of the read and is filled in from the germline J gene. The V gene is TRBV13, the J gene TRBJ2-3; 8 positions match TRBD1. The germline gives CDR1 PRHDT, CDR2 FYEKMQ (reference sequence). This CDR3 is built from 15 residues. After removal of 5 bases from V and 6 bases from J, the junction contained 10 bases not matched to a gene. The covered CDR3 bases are TGTGCCAGCAGCCCCGGGACAGGAGGGTTTGATACG. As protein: CASSPGTGGFDT. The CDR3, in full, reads CASSPGTGGFDTQYF. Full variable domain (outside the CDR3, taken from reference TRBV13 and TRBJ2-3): AAGVIQSPRHLIKEKRETATLKCYPIPRHDTVYWYQQGPGQDPQFLISFYEKMQSDKGSIPDRFSAQQFSDYHSELNMSSLELGDSALYFCASSPGTGGFDTQYFGPGTRLTVL.

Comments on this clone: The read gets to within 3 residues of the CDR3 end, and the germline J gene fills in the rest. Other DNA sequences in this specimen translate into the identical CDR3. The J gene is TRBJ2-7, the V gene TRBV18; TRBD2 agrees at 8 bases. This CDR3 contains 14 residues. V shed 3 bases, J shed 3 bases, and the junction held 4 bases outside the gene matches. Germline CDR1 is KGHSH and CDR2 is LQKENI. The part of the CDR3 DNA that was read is TGTGCCAGCTCACCCGGGACTAGTAGCTACGAG. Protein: CASSPGTSSYE. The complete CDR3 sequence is CASSPGTSSYEQYF.

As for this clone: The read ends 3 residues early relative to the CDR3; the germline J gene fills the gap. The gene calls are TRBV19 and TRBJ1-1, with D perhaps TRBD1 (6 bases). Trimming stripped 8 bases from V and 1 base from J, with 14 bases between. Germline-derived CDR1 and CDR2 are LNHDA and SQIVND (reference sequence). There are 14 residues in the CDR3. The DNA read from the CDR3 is TGTGCCAGTGCGGACAGCCCTGCGAACACTGAA. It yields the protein CASADSPANTE. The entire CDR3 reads CASADSPANTEAFF.

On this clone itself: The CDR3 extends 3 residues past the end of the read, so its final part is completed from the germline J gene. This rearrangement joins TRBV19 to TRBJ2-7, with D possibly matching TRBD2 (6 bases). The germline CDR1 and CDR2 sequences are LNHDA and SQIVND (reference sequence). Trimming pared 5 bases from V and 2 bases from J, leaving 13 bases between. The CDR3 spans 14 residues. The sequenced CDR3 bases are TGTGCCAGTAGTCCACTAGCCTTTACCTACGAG. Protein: CASSPLAFTYE. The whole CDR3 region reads CASSPLAFTYEQYF.

The covered CDR3 bases are TGTGCCATCAGTGTTCGGGACAGGGTTTATGGC. Amino acids: CAISVRDRVYG. The CDR3 in full is CAISVRDRVYGYTF. The chain carries TRBV10-3 and TRBJ1-2; 9 bases map to TRBD1. The read ends 3 residues shy of where the CDR3 ends; the end is completed using the germline J gene. V was clipped by 4 bases and J by 5 bases; unmatched bases: 5. The CDR3 has 14 amino acids. Germline CDR1 and CDR2: ENHRY and SYGVKD.

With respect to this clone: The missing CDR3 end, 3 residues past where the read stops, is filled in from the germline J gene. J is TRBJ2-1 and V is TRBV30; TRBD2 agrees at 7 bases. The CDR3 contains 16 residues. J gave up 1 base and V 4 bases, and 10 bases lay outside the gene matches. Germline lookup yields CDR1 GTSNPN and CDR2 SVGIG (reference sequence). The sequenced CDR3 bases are TGTGCCTGGAATGCGGCTAGCGGCTGGTCCTACAATGAG. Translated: CAWNAASGWSYNE. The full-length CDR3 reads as CAWNAASGWSYNEQFF.

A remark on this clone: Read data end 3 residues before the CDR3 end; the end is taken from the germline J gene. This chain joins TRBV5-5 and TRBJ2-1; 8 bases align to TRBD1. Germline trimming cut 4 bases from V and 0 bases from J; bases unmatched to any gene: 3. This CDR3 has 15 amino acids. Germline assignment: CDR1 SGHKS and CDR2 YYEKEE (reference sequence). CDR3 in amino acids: CASSVTGDSYNEQFF. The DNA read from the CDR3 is TGTGCCAGCAGCGTGACAGGGGACTCCTACAATGAG.

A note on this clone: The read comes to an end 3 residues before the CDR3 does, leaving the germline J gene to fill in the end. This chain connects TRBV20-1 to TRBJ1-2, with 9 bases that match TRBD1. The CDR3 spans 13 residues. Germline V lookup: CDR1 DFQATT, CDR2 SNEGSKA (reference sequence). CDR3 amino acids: CSASVQGAGGYTF. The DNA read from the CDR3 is TGCAGTGCTAGTGTACAGGGGGCGGGAGGC.

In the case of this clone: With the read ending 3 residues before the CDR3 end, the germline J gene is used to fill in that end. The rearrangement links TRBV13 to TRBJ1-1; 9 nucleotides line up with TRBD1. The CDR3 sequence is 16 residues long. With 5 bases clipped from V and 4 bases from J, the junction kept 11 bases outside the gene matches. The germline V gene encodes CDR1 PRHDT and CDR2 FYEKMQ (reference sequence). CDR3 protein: CASSPRDREGGTEAFF. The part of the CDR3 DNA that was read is TGTGCCAGCAGCCCCCGGGACAGGGAAGGTGGCACTGAA. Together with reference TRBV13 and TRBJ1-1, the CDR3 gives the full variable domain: AAGVIQSPRHLIKEKRETATLKCYPIPRHDTVYWYQQGPGQDPQFLISFYEKMQSDKGSIPDRFSAQQFSDYHSELNMSSLELGDSALYFCASSPRDREGGTEAFFGQGTRLTVV.